This T cell receptor beta chain stems from a study of Graves' ophthalmopathy and Graves' hyperthyroidism. Study outcomes and limitations: Appearing in blood as well were most expanded thyroid clonotypes above 0.001 frequency.

Turning to this clonotype: No antigen is known for it.

From fresh peripheral blood, 8 to 10 ml in volume, the PBMCs were obtained. The CDR3 has 16 amino acids. In germline, CDR1 is SQVTM, CDR2 ANQGSEA. Trimming took off 2 bases at V and 2 bases at J, with 18 bases between the two ends. RNA transcripts were the source from which TCR beta CDR3 regions were amplified. The first-round RT-PCR employed HTBI primers together with the Qiagen OneStep RT-PCR kit. A multiplex PCR was then performed as the second round. TCRdb recomputed calls from the multiplex PCR reads with MiXCR, one row per CDR3 protein. This table holds hundreds of thousands of distinct CDR3 sequences, roughly two fifths found once.

The sequencing sample was made of peripheral blood. The sequence came from an adult man with Graves' ophthalmopathy. The chain uses TRBV29-1 and TRBJ1-2, with a weak D call TRBD1 (5 bases). CDR3 sequence reads: CSVEKTERGGNYGYTF. CDR3 bases: TGCAGCGTTGAAAAGACGGAGAGGGGAGGAAACTATGGCTACACCTTC.